This T cell receptor beta chain was retrieved from a study of a mutant IDH1 vaccine in newly diagnosed glioma. Across the study: Treatment recipients were approximately 62% male and about 40% female, and their mean age was 40.4 years. Pretreatment consisted of radiotherapy, temozolomide, or both, with most receiving both.

Findings and limits, study-wide: Immune responses induced by vaccination arose in 93.3% of the patients.

This CDR3 region has 14 residues. From germline, CDR1 is SGHRS and CDR2 YFSETQ. J gave up 5 bases and V 4 bases, and 6 bases lay outside the gene matches. Generated by immunoSEQ multiplex PCR, the TCRdb table keeps only in-frame clones and is missing some. This sample has over 80,000 clones; around 90% occur once, and the top ten carry roughly 0.54%. Details on this clone: Its antigen is undetermined.

The time point was: baseline, week 1 (first vaccination visit). Treatment indicated: pre-vaccination baseline after standard-of-care therapy. The V and J genes are TRBV5-1 and TRBJ1-1, with TRBD1 identical over 9 bases. The material sequenced was PBMCs, taken from a glioma patient treated with radiotherapy, temozolomide or both. The receptor's source is a woman in her 50s with glioma. The CDR3 region has the DNA TGCGCCAGCAGCGTTCACAGGGGGCAGACTGAAGCTTTCTTT. Its translation: CASSVHRGQTEAFF.